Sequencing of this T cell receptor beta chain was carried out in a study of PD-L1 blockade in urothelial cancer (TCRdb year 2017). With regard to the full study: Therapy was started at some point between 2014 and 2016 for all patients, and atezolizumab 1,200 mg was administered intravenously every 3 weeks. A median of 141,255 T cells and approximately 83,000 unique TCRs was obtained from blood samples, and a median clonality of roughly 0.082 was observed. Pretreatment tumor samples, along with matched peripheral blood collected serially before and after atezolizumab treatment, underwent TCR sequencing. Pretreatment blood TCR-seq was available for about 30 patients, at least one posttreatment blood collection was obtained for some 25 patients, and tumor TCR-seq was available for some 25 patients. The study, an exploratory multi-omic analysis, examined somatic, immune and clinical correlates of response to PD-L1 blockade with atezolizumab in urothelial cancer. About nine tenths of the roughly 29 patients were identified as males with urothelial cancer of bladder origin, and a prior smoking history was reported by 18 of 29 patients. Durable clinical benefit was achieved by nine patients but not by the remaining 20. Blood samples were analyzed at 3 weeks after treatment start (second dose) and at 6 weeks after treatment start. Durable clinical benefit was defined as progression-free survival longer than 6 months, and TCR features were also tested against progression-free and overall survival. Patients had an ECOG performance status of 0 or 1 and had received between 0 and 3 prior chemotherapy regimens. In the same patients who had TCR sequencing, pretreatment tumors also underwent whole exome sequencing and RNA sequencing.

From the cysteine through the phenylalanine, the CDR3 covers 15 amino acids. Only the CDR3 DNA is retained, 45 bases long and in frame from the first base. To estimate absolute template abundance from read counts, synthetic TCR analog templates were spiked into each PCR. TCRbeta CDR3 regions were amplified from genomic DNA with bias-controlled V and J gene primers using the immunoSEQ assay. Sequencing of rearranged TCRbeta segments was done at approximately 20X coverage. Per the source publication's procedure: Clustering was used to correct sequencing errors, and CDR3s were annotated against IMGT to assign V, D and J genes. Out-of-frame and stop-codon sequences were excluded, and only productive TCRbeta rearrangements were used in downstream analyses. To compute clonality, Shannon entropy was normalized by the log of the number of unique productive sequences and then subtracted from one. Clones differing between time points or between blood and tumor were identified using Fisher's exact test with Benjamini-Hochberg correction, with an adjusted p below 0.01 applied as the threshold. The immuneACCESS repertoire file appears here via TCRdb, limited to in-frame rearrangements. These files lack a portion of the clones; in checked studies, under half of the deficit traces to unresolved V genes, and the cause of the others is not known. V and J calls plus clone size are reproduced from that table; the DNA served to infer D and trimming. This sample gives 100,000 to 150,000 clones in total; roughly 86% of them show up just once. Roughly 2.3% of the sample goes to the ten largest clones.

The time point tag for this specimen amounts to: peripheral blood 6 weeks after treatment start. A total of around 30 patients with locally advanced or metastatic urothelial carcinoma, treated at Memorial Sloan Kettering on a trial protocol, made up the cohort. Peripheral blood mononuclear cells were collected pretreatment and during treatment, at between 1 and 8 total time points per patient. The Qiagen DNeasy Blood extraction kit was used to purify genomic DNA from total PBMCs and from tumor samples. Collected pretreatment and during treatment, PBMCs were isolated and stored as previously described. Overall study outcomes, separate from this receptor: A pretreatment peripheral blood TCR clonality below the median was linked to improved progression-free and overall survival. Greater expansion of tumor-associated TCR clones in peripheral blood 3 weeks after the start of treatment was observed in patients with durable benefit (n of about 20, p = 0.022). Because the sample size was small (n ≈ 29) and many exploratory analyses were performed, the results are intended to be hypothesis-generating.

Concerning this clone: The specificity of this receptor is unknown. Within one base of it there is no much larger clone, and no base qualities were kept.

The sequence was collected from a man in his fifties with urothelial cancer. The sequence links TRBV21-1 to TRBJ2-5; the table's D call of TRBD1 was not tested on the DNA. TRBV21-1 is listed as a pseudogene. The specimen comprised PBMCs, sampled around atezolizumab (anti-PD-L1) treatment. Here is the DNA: TGTGCCAGCAGCAAAGGGGGGACAGGAAAAGAGACCCAGTACTTC. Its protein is CASSKGGTGKETQYF.